This T cell receptor (beta chain) comes out of a study of T cell clones after liver transplantation. Trimming shortened V by 6 bases and J by 4 bases, and 9 bases separated the two germline ends. Germline-derived CDR1 and CDR2 are MDHEN and SYDVKM. The length of the CDR3 is 12 residues. The method was immunoSEQ multiplex PCR; TCRdb's version includes in-frame clones alone and lacks a portion of them. The sample holds about 74,000 clones; about four fifths are singletons and the top ten take about 0.64%. Here the sequenced sample was CD4+ T cells from blood, taken before liver transplant. V gene TRBV28 combines with J gene TRBJ1-2, with D hard to call. The clonotype originates from a human donor who received a liver transplant. The CDR3 spells CASSDAGYGYTF. The CDR3 DNA reads TGTGCCAGCAGCGACGCCGGCTATGGCTACACCTTC.